This T cell receptor beta chain emerged from a study of cytomegalovirus exposure and HLA in healthy donors. Study-level results: In a later analysis, V- and J-gene trimming of beta chains associated with a DCLRE1C missense variant, replicated independently.

Per germline, CDR1 MGHDK and CDR2 SYGVNS. The CDR3 length is 15 residues. With V trimmed by 5 bases and J by 0 bases, 5 bases remained unmatched. The PCR made use of 60 Vbeta and 13 Jbeta primers. This table comes from immunoSEQ multiplex PCR, and its TCRdb copy is limited to in-frame clones, with some not included. The repertoire holds more than 110,000 clones, with 65% to 85% as singletons. This clone was found once. What it recognizes is unknown. This TCR was recovered from a man aged 18-30 years in good health and CMV-seronegative. This chain connects TRBV25-1 to TRBJ2-7; 9 bases are a match to TRBD2. Material for sequencing was PBMCs. In DNA form, the CDR3 reads TGTGCCAGCAGTATCAGCGGGGGGCCCTCCTACGAGCAGTACTTC. Translation: CASSISGGPSYEQYF.